This TCR beta chain is drawn from a study of a mutant IDH1 vaccine in newly diagnosed glioma. Regarding time point: week 35, safety follow-up. Doses of 300 ug of mutant IDH1 20-mer peptide were given with topical imiquimod. Each donor presented with a new WHO grade 3 or 4 astrocytoma that tested IDH1-mutant and showed ATRX loss. The sample holds a few counts of this clone. Its specificity is unknown. The J segment lost 3 bases and the V segment lost 0 bases, leaving 4 bases of the junction unmatched. This CDR3 has 16 residues. Germline V gene sequence: CDR1 SGHDT, CDR2 YYEEEE. Assay used: immunoSEQ multiplex PCR; TCRdb lists only in-frame clones, some missing. The repertoire consists of tens of thousands of clones, with 81% occurring once and the leading ten covering roughly 4.5%.

This TCR derives from a woman aged 35 to 49 with glioma. Some clones in this sample may be carry-over from other donors' samples. V is TRBV5-6 and J is TRBJ1-5; 9 bases map to TRBD1. The sample was PBMCs, taken from a glioma patient whose treatment included an IDH1 peptide vaccine. Written as DNA, the CDR3 is TGTGCCAGCAGCTTGGGGACAGGGGAAAACAATCAGCCCCAGCATTTT. Translating gives CASSLGTGENNQPQHF.